The 18 T cell receptor beta chains given below trace back to one sample, sequenced in a study of blood T cells in healthy people across ages. Next came a second PCR, run for about 7 to 11 cycles, which used a sample-barcoded 5' primer along with a J-beta primer mix. TCRdb processed the 5' RACE reads anew with MiXCR; each CDR3 protein has one entry. This table holds 910,000 or so distinct CDR3 sequences, about 53% found once. The sequencing sample was made of blood. The receptors were gathered from a woman aged 55-70 years in good health.

The chain couples TRBV7-9 to TRBJ2-3; D is unclear. The germline V and J ends were trimmed by 3 bases and 4 bases, with 11 bases remaining between them. The CDR3 spans 14 residues. Germline CDR1 and CDR2: SEHNR and FQNEAQ (reference sequence). The CDR3 DNA follows: TGTGCCAGCAGCTTCCAAATGGGCTCAGATACGCAGTATTTT. The encoded protein is CASSFQMGSDTQYF.

The chain combines TRBV7-9 with TRBJ2-1, with 14 bases lining up with TRBD2. Germline lookup yields CDR1 SEHNR and CDR2 FQNEAQ (reference sequence). This CDR3 contains 19 residues. Losses at the gene ends were 1 base for V and 7 bases for J; bases not matched to a gene: 12. CDR3: CASSLVGTSGREVGNEQFF. The CDR3 coding sequence is TGTGCCAGCAGCTTAGTTGGGACTAGCGGGAGAGAGGTGGGAAATGAGCAGTTCTTC.

For this clonotype: One end of the junction does not line up with germline, which may come from a read error. The rearrangement links TRBV12-3 or TRBV12-4 to TRBJ2-7, with D possibly matching TRBD2 (6 bases). The CDR3 runs to 18 residues. CDR3 region: CASSPPVHWRGDLYGQYF. CDR3 nucleotides: TGTGCCAGCAGTCCACCAGTCCATTGGCGGGGAGATCTATACGGGCAGTACTTC.

The chain joins TRBV2 to TRBJ2-7, with TRBD2 as a possible D gene (6 bases). The germline V gene encodes CDR1 SNHLY and CDR2 FYNNEI. V lost 6 bases and J 5 bases, leaving 11 bases between the germline ends. CDR3 length: 12 residues. This CDR3 is CASRVAANEQYF. CDR3 DNA: TGTGCCAGCAGAGTAGCGGCCAACGAGCAGTACTTC.

The chain combines TRBV5-1 with TRBJ2-5; D gene uncertain. Between the trimmed V and J ends, which lost 5 bases and 2 bases, there was a span of 13 bases. CDR1 is SGHRS, CDR2 YFSETQ, per germline. This CDR3 has 14 residues. The CDR3 here is CASSPTATQETQYF. The CDR3 bases are TGCGCCAGCAGTCCGACGGCCACGCAAGAGACCCAGTACTTC.

This clonotype has only a few counts. The V call is TRBV2, the J call TRBJ1-2; D uncertain. The CDR3 runs to 14 residues. The germline V gene has CDR1 SNHLY and CDR2 FYNNEI. Trimming pared 8 bases from V and 7 bases from J, leaving 20 bases between. The CDR3 loop reads CASGRMLSYSGYTF. CDR3 DNA: TGTGCCAGCGGGCGGATGCTTTCCTACTCTGGCTACACCTTC.

The V gene is TRBV29-1, the J gene TRBJ2-1; the D is unclear. Germline loops: CDR1 SQVTM, CDR2 ANQGSEA. The V end lost 2 bases, the J end lost 7 bases, and 24 bases lay between the germline ends. CDR3 length: 17 amino acids. In DNA, the CDR3 is TGCAGCGTTGAATCAGTGCATGAGATGGAAGCAACGAATGAGCAGTTCTTC. Amino acid sequence: CSVESVHEMEATNEQFF.

This chain connects TRBV29-1 to TRBJ2-7; the match to TRBD2 covers 11 bases. Germline V gene data show CDR1 as SQVTM and CDR2 as ANQGSEA. With 4 bases clipped from V and 3 bases from J, the junction kept 8 bases outside the gene matches. The CDR3 has 15 amino acids. The DNA of the CDR3 is TGCAGCGTTGCTGACTCCGGGACTAGCGGCTACGAGCAGTACTTC. It codes for CSVADSGTSGYEQYF.

This clonotype was recorded a few times. The chain couples TRBV12-3 or TRBV12-4 to TRBJ1-2; D unclear. The CDR3 has 13 amino acids. The ends were cut back, 5 bases at V and 8 bases at J, with 15 bases in the middle. CDR3 sequence reads: CASSHPLAEGYTF. The DNA of the CDR3 is TGTGCCAGCAGTCACCCGTTGGCCGAGGGCTACACCTTC.

This clonotype was found once. Germline is not matched at one junction end, which may reflect a read error. The chain joins TRBV27 to TRBJ2-1, with 16 bases lining up with TRBD2. This CDR3 comprises 14 residues. CDR1 MNHEY and CDR2 SMNVEV come from the germline V gene (reference sequence). The CDR3 is CASVGTSGRDEQFF. The CDR3 coding sequence is TGTGCGAGCGTCGGGACTAGCGGGAGGGATGAGCAGTTCTTT.

This clonotype was seen just once. V gene TRBV4-1 combines with J gene TRBJ1-2; tentatively, D is TRBD1 (5 bases). Per germline, CDR1 MGHRA and CDR2 YSYEKL. Trimming stripped 7 bases from V and 6 bases from J, with 18 bases between. The CDR3 covers 14 residues. In nucleotides, the CDR3 is TGCGCCAGCAACCCCGTTGGGGGGGGGAATGGCTACACCTTC. Protein sequence: CASNPVGGGNGYTF.

A word on this clonotype: An end of the junction does not agree with germline; a read error may underlie this. V and J are TRBV20-1 and TRBJ2-5; D may be TRBD2 (6 bases). From germline, CDR1 is DFQATT and CDR2 SNEGSKA (reference sequence). This CDR3 has 16 residues. The CDR3 sequence: CSATTLARRHQEAQYF. The CDR3 DNA follows: TGCAGTGCTACCACTCTAGCGCGGAGGCACCAAGAGGCCCAGTACTTC.

The chain recombines TRBV7-2 with TRBJ1-5; D not resolved. V was cut by 1 base and J by 9 bases, with 7 bases left in between. CDR1 is SGHTA and CDR2 is FQGNSA in the germline V gene. The CDR3 sequence is 12 residues long. The CDR3 DNA follows: TGTGCCAGCAGCTTAGATGTCGGGCCCCAGCATTTT. Encoded protein: CASSLDVGPQHF.

This clonotype was picked up a small number of times. V is TRBV20-1 and J is TRBJ2-7; 12 bases line up with TRBD2. CDR1 is DFQATT and CDR2 is SNEGSKA in the germline V gene (reference sequence). The CDR3 is made up of 14 amino acids. V shed 6 bases, J shed 3 bases, and the junction held 6 bases outside the gene matches. This chain's CDR3 is CSARTSGTYYEQYF. The CDR3 DNA follows: TGCAGTGCCCGGACTAGCGGGACCTACTACGAGCAGTACTTC.

The J gene is TRBJ2-7, the V gene TRBV10-2; no clear D. The germline gives CDR1 WSHSY, CDR2 SAAADI. The V end lost 7 bases, the J end lost 2 bases, and 12 bases lay between the germline ends. The CDR3 runs to 13 residues. CDR3 DNA: TGCGCCAGCACAAACGGTGTCCCCTACGAGCAGTACTTC. Translating it yields CASTNGVPYEQYF.

V usage is TRBV27 and J usage is TRBJ2-5; D is perhaps TRBD2 (6 bases). The DNA end is a closer match to TRBJ2-7, so the J assignment may be wrong. The CDR3 covers 15 residues. The germline V gene encodes CDR1 MNHEY and CDR2 SMNVEV (reference sequence). The CDR3 here is CASSERAFPPYEQYF. Here the CDR3 DNA reads TGTGCCAGCAGTGAGCGGGCCTTTCCACCCTACGAGCAGTACTTC.

This clonotype was detected a few times. This chain joins TRBV11-2 and TRBJ2-1, with D uncertain. The DNA end lines up better with TRBJ2-7; the J call may be wrong. Germline CDR1 SGHAT, CDR2 FQNNGV. The CDR3 spans 15 residues. As DNA, the CDR3 is TGTGCCAGCAGCTTAGCTGGTAGCTCCTACAATGAGCAGTACTTC. Residues: CASSLAGSSYNEQYF.

This clonotype was observed at least ten times. V gene TRBV7-3 combines with J gene TRBJ2-3; TRBD2 agrees at 9 bases. This CDR3 region has 16 residues. After removal of 4 bases from V and 3 bases from J, the junction contained 8 bases not matched to a gene. In germline, CDR1 is SGHTA, CDR2 FQGTGA. The CDR3 protein is CASSYGTSGGTDTQYF. DNA for the CDR3: TGTGCCAGCAGCTATGGGACAAGCGGGGGGACAGATACGCAGTATTTT.